This T cell receptor (beta chain) derives from a study of blood T cell repertoires in COVID-19. Looking at the study overall: Samples taken during acute and convalescent COVID-19 were collected in the United States, Italy and Spain. From T cells, B-cell-depleted T cells, or PBMCs came the material, which was cDNA or gDNA.

Assay: immunoSEQ multiplex PCR; the TCRdb copy retains only in-frame clones and omits some. The sample has about 200,000 clones; about 85% are singletons. Germline-derived CDR1 and CDR2 are KGHSH and LQKENI. The CDR3 covers 12 residues. V shed 6 bases and J shed 7 bases, with 9 bases lying between them. V usage is TRBV18 and J usage is TRBJ1-4, with no clear D. Sample: peripheral blood. This clonotype was obtained from a person between 65 and 80 years old with COVID-19, enrolled during active disease. The CDR3 sequence: CASSYSGEKLFF. CDR3 in DNA: TGTGCCAGCTCCTACAGCGGTGAAAAACTGTTTTTT.